These T cell receptor beta chains were read from a single sample in a study of blood T cell repertoires in COVID-19. Assay: immunoSEQ multiplex PCR; the TCRdb copy retains only in-frame clones and omits some. The sample includes nearly 80,000 clones, 84% of them seen just once. Sequenced input: peripheral blood. These receptors all come from a man in his forties or fifties with acute or convalescent COVID-19. CDR3s include the opening cysteine and the closing phenylalanine or tryptophan. A D gene is named only where the DNA matches it firmly. Only part of the rows carry a size: once, few, many, or a class if the clone is expanded.

CDR3 DNA: TGTGCCAGCAGCTTAGGAGAACTAGCGGGGGGGCGAGAGACCCAGTACTTC; CDR3 protein: CASSLGELAGGRETQYF; clone size: once; J gene: TRBJ2-5; V gene: TRBV7-7; D gene: TRBD2
CDR3 DNA: TGTGCCAGCAGCGAGAACAGGGGCAATTTAGGTTCACCCCTCCACTTT; CDR3 protein: CASSENRGNLGSPLHF; clone size: NA; J gene: TRBJ1-6; V gene: TRBV9; D gene: TRBD1
CDR3 DNA: TGTGCCAGCAGCGTAAGACAGGGATCCTATGGCTACACCTTC; CDR3 protein: CASSVRQGSYGYTF; clone size: NA; J gene: TRBJ1-2; V gene: TRBV9; D gene: TRBD1
CDR3 DNA: TGTGCCAGCAGTTACGGGCGGGGTGAAAAACTGTTTTTT; CDR3 protein: CASSYGRGEKLFF; clone size: NA; J gene: TRBJ1-4; V gene: TRBV6-5; D gene: NA
CDR3 DNA: TGCGCCAGCAGCTTGTCGGGCCGAGGGAACTATGGCTACACCTTC; CDR3 protein: CASSLSGRGNYGYTF; clone size: NA; J gene: TRBJ1-2; V gene: TRBV5-1; D gene: NA
CDR3 DNA: TGTGCCAGCAGCCCCGACCAGGGATTTAGCGGGAGGCACGAGCAGTTCTTC; CDR3 protein: CASSPDQGFSGRHEQFF; clone size: NA; J gene: TRBJ2-1; V gene: TRBV7-2; D gene: TRBD2
CDR3 DNA: TGTGCCAGCAGTTCTAGAACCTACAATGAGCAGTTCTTC; CDR3 protein: CASSSRTYNEQFF; clone size: NA; J gene: TRBJ2-1; V gene: TRBV6-2/TRBV6-3; D gene: NA
CDR3 DNA: TGTGCCAGCTCTCAGGGGAGGGGAGGCCTTAATGAGCAGTTCTTC; CDR3 protein: CASSQGRGGLNEQFF; clone size: few; J gene: TRBJ2-1; V gene: TRBV18; D gene: NA
CDR3 DNA: TGTGCCAGCAGCTTGATTCGAGAGGGCACTGAAGCTTTCTTT; CDR3 protein: CASSLIREGTEAFF; clone size: NA; J gene: TRBJ1-1; V gene: TRBV5-5; D gene: NA
CDR3 DNA: TGTGCCAGCAGCTCCGGCGGGGGGCAGAATTCACCCCTCCACTTT; CDR3 protein: CASSSGGGQNSPLHF; clone size: NA; J gene: TRBJ1-6; V gene: TRBV7-9; D gene: NA
CDR3 DNA: TGCGCCAGCAGCTTGGGAAATAGCGGGGGGAATTACGAGCAGTACTTC; CDR3 protein: CASSLGNSGGNYEQYF; clone size: NA; J gene: TRBJ2-7; V gene: TRBV5-1; D gene: TRBD2
CDR3 DNA: TGTGCCAGCAGCTTAGAGGTTAGCGGGGTGACAGATACGCAGTATTTT; CDR3 protein: CASSLEVSGVTDTQYF; clone size: NA; J gene: TRBJ2-3; V gene: TRBV11-2; D gene: TRBD2
CDR3 DNA: TGTGCCAGCAGCGTAGACGGCTATGGCTACACCTTC; CDR3 protein: CASSVDGYGYTF; clone size: NA; J gene: TRBJ1-2; V gene: TRBV9; D gene: NA
CDR3 DNA: TGTGCCACCTGGACAGGGTCGATTAACTATGGCTACACCTTC; CDR3 protein: CATWTGSINYGYTF; clone size: NA; J gene: TRBJ1-2; V gene: TRBV10-3; D gene: TRBD1
CDR3 DNA: TGTGCCAGCTCAAGCGGGACAGGGAGCTTCGAGACCCAGTACTTC; CDR3 protein: CASSSGTGSFETQYF; clone size: few; J gene: TRBJ2-5; V gene: TRBV18; D gene: TRBD1
CDR3 DNA: TGTGCCAGCAGCCAAGATAGCGGGACTAGCTCCTACGAGCAGTACTTC; CDR3 protein: CASSQDSGTSSYEQYF; clone size: few; J gene: TRBJ2-7; V gene: TRBV3-1/TRBV3-2; D gene: TRBD2
CDR3 DNA: TGCGCCAGCAGCCTAGCCGGGACAGGGGCCCAGCATTTT; CDR3 protein: CASSLAGTGAQHF; clone size: few; J gene: TRBJ1-5; V gene: TRBV4-1; D gene: TRBD1
CDR3 DNA: TGTGCCAGCAGTTTATTGGGGCGGGGCCGAGTATACGAGCAGTACTTC; CDR3 protein: CASSLLGRGRVYEQYF; clone size: NA; J gene: TRBJ2-7; V gene: TRBV27; D gene: NA
CDR3 DNA: TGTGCCAGTAGTACGGCGGGAGGTCGGCAGTTCTTC; CDR3 protein: CASSTAGGRQFF; clone size: NA; J gene: TRBJ2-1; V gene: TRBV19; D gene: TRBD2
CDR3 DNA: TGTGCCAGCAGTCCCCGAGGACTACGCGACGAGCAGTACTTC; CDR3 protein: CASSPRGLRDEQYF; clone size: NA; J gene: TRBJ2-7; V gene: TRBV27; D gene: NA
CDR3 DNA: TGTGCCAGCAGAACGACAGGGTCACCCCTCCACTTT; CDR3 protein: CASRTTGSPLHF; clone size: NA; J gene: TRBJ1-6; V gene: TRBV28; D gene: TRBD1
CDR3 DNA: TGTGCCAGCAGCTTAGGGGACAGCACCTACGAGCAGTACTTC; CDR3 protein: CASSLGDSTYEQYF; clone size: NA; J gene: TRBJ2-7; V gene: TRBV7-2; D gene: TRBD1
CDR3 DNA: TGTGCCAGCAGCTTGGTACCAGGGGGGACTGAAGCTTTCTTT; CDR3 protein: CASSLVPGGTEAFF; clone size: NA; J gene: TRBJ1-1; V gene: TRBV11-3; D gene: TRBD1
CDR3 DNA: TGTGCCAGCAGCTATCCGAGGAGTCCTAATTCACCCCTCCACTTT; CDR3 protein: CASSYPRSPNSPLHF; clone size: NA; J gene: TRBJ1-6; V gene: TRBV7-9; D gene: NA
CDR3 DNA: TGTGCCTGGAGAGGTAGCGGGAGGGTTGAGCAGTTCTTC; CDR3 protein: CAWRGSGRVEQFF; clone size: NA; J gene: TRBJ2-1; V gene: TRBV30; D gene: TRBD2
CDR3 DNA: TGTGCCACCAGTGATTTGTCTGGTTTTGGCGGGATAGGAGATACGCAGTATTTT; CDR3 protein: CATSDLSGFGGIGDTQYF; clone size: NA; J gene: TRBJ2-3; V gene: TRBV24-1; D gene: NA
CDR3 DNA: TGTGCCACTGAAGGTAAGGGCGGGAGTTGGGACAATGAGCAGTTCTTC; CDR3 protein: CATEGKGGSWDNEQFF; clone size: NA; J gene: TRBJ2-1; V gene: TRBV24-1; D gene: TRBD2
CDR3 DNA: TGTGCCAGCAGCTTGGCGGGGGTCGACACTGAAGCTTTCTTT; CDR3 protein: CASSLAGVDTEAFF; clone size: NA; J gene: TRBJ1-1; V gene: TRBV5-5; D gene: NA
CDR3 DNA: TGCGCCAGCAGCTTGCAGGCGGGCGGTTTCAATGAGCAGTTCTTC; CDR3 protein: CASSLQAGGFNEQFF; clone size: NA; J gene: TRBJ2-1; V gene: TRBV5-1; D gene: NA
CDR3 DNA: TGTGCCAGCAGTTACTCGAGGACAGGAGGGGGTTATGGCTACACCTTC; CDR3 protein: CASSYSRTGGGYGYTF; clone size: few; J gene: TRBJ1-2; V gene: TRBV6-5; D gene: TRBD1
CDR3 DNA: TGCGCCAGCAGCCAAGATAGGGGGACAGGTAACTACGAGCAGTACTTC; CDR3 protein: CASSQDRGTGNYEQYF; clone size: NA; J gene: TRBJ2-7; V gene: TRBV4-3; D gene: TRBD1
CDR3 DNA: TGTGCCAGCAGTTTAGCGGGGGGGCTTTATGGCACAGATACGCAGTATTTT; CDR3 protein: CASSLAGGLYGTDTQYF; clone size: NA; J gene: TRBJ2-3; V gene: TRBV28; D gene: TRBD2
CDR3 DNA: TGTGCCTGGAGCAGGCGGGCCGATCAGCCCCAGCATTTT; CDR3 protein: CAWSRRADQPQHF; clone size: NA; J gene: TRBJ1-5; V gene: TRBV30; D gene: NA
CDR3 DNA: TGTGCCAGCAGCCAAGATACAGGGTTCTCTGGAAACACCATATATTTT; CDR3 protein: CASSQDTGFSGNTIYF; clone size: NA; J gene: TRBJ1-3; V gene: TRBV3-1/TRBV3-2; D gene: NA
CDR3 DNA: TGTGCCAGTAGACAGGGTTTGAACACCGGGGAGCTGTTTTTT; CDR3 protein: CASRQGLNTGELFF; clone size: NA; J gene: TRBJ2-2; V gene: TRBV19; D gene: NA
CDR3 DNA: TGTGCCAGCAGCGTAGACCAGTTGCAGCCCCAGCATTTT; CDR3 protein: CASSVDQLQPQHF; clone size: NA; J gene: TRBJ1-5; V gene: TRBV9; D gene: NA
CDR3 DNA: TGTGCCAGCAGCTTAGGGACAGGGGGCTACAACACTGAAGCTTTCTTT; CDR3 protein: CASSLGTGGYNTEAFF; clone size: NA; J gene: TRBJ1-1; V gene: TRBV7-8; D gene: TRBD1
CDR3 DNA: TGCGCCAGCAGGCTACTAGGCGCAGATACGCAGTATTTT; CDR3 protein: CASRLLGADTQYF; clone size: NA; J gene: TRBJ2-3; V gene: TRBV5-1; D gene: NA
CDR3 DNA: TGTGCCAGCAGCTCCTCAACCGGGACAGCCCCAGGGGGGAACACTGAAGCTTTCTTT; CDR3 protein: CASSSSTGTAPGGNTEAFF; clone size: few; J gene: TRBJ1-1; V gene: TRBV7-8; D gene: TRBD1
CDR3 DNA: TGTGCCAGCAGTGATGCCAGCGGGACCTACGAGCAGTACTTC; CDR3 protein: CASSDASGTYEQYF; clone size: NA; J gene: TRBJ2-7; V gene: TRBV2; D gene: TRBD2
CDR3 DNA: TGTGCCTGTGGTCGACAGGGGGTAGGCGGGGAGCTGTTTTTT; CDR3 protein: CACGRQGVGGELFF; clone size: NA; J gene: TRBJ2-2; V gene: TRBV9; D gene: TRBD1
CDR3 DNA: TGTGCCAGCAGCACGGGGGGGAATTCACCCCTCCACTTT; CDR3 protein: CASSTGGNSPLHF; clone size: NA; J gene: TRBJ1-6; V gene: TRBV7-3; D gene: NA